Below are 3 T cell receptor beta chains sequenced from a single sample in a study of blood T cell repertoires in COVID-19. TCRdb keeps only in-frame clones here, not all; method: immunoSEQ multiplex PCR. This table has 150,000 to 160,000 clones, about three quarters appearing once. The sample was peripheral blood. Source of these receptors: an elderly man with acute or convalescent COVID-19.

For the CDR3, the DNA is TGCGCCAGCAGCTTGGGGGGCGTGGATACGCAGTATTTT. Its translation: CASSLGGVDTQYF. This rearrangement joins TRBV5-1 to TRBJ2-3; maybe TRBD1 (5 bases). Germline V gene sequence: CDR1 SGHRS, CDR2 YFSETQ. This CDR3 is 13 amino acids long. Trimming shortened V by 0 bases and J by 6 bases, and 8 bases separated the two germline ends.

This clone showed up many times. This chain uses TRBV11-2 with TRBJ1-5, with 7 bases lining up with TRBD1. The CDR3 consists of 15 residues. Germline V gene lookup returns CDR1 SGHAT and CDR2 FQNNGV. V was pared by 5 bases and J by 3 bases, with 7 bases of the junction left unmatched. The CDR3, as DNA: TGTGCCAGCAGCCCAGACAGGGATCTCAATCAGCCCCAGCATTTT. Translating it yields CASSPDRDLNQPQHF.

Details on this clone: Other DNA sequences within the sample encode an identical CDR3. J is TRBJ1-1 and V is TRBV29-1; TRBD1 matches at 9 bases. This CDR3 has 13 amino acids. Germline V gives CDR1 SQVTM, CDR2 ANQGSEA. J gave up 1 base and V 6 bases, and 3 bases lay outside the gene matches. This chain's CDR3 is CSVRGQGNTEAFF. DNA for the CDR3: TGCAGCGTGCGGGGACAGGGGAACACTGAAGCTTTCTTT.